The source of this TCR beta chain is a study of neurological immune-mediated disorders. Every sequencing run returned over 190 million TCR-beta sequences, which were derived from 15-18 subjects. MiXCR, run by TCRdb on the 5' RACE reads, gives a single entry per CDR3 protein. The sample has under 75,000 distinct CDR3 sequences; more than 4.5% are singletons. This clonotype was seen repeatedly, ten times or more. The antigen is unknown. Notes on the study in general: Falling below healthy controls, multiple sclerosis showed the least TCR clonal expansion, while HTLV-1-associated myelopathy showed the most.

CDR3 length: 16 residues. Deletions cut 4 bases from V and 10 bases from J, with 23 bases between. The germline V gene has CDR1 MNHEY and CDR2 SMNVEV (reference sequence). Sequencing used PBMCs. The origin of this receptor is a human donor with multiple sclerosis. The donor label of this sample is uncertain. The chain recombines TRBV27 with TRBJ2-1; D might be TRBD2 (6 bases). The CDR3 nucleotides are TGTGCCAGCAGTTCCCTGACCGGGGCGTCTGGGGGGGAGCAGTTCTTC. It encodes CASSSLTGASGGEQFF.